One and the same sample provided the 30 T cell receptor beta chains below, sequenced in a study of T cell changes during pregnancy in multiple sclerosis (dated by TCRdb to between 2019 and 2020). The method was the immunoSEQ multiplex PCR assay. TCRdb mirrors the immuneACCESS table, restricted to in-frame sequences. Some clones are absent from its copies; in checked studies, under half trace to an unresolved V gene, and the reason for the others is unknown. The sample data list under 70,000 clones, and around 90% of these were observed just once. The biggest ten clones account for about 5.8% of the sample. The sample consisted of peripheral blood, taken in the third trimester of pregnancy. The receptors shown here come from a female donor in good health, enrolled as a control in a pregnancy study.

V usage is TRBV19 and J usage is TRBJ2-2; 7 bases map to TRBD2. This CDR3 is built from 16 residues. J gave up 2 bases and V 6 bases, and 9 bases lay outside the gene matches. In germline, CDR1 is LNHDA, CDR2 SQIVND (reference sequence). In nucleotides, the CDR3 is TGTGCCAGTAGAACGGGACTAAAGACCAACACCGGGGAGCTGTTTTTT. As protein: CASRTGLKTNTGELFF.

This chain connects TRBV7-2 to TRBJ2-7, with 7 positions matching TRBD1. V trimming: 5 bases; J trimming: 3 bases; junction bases outside the gene matches: 4. Germline loops: CDR1 SGHTA, CDR2 FQGNSA. This CDR3 has 13 amino acids. CDR3 region: CASSKGAVYEQYF. The CDR3, as DNA: TGTGCCAGCAGCAAGGGGGCCGTCTACGAGCAGTACTTC. Complete variable domain (other parts from reference TRBV7-2 and TRBJ2-7): GAGVSQSPSNKVTEKGKDVELRCDPISGHTALYWYRQSLGQGLEFLIYFQGNSAPDKSGLPSDRFSAERTGGSVSTLTIQRTQQEDSAVYLCASSKGAVYEQYFGPGTRLTVT.

The chain's CDR3 is CAISESVGGGNSPLHF. The CDR3 DNA follows: TGTGCCATCAGTGAATCAGTCGGAGGGGGCAATTCACCCCTCCACTTT. The chain links TRBV10-3 to TRBJ1-6, with TRBD1 matching 7 bases. Germline assignment: CDR1 ENHRY and CDR2 SYGVKD. V lost 3 bases and J lost 7; bases outside the gene matches: 9. The CDR3 length is 16 residues.

The V and J genes are TRBV11-2 and TRBJ2-2; 9 bases are a match to TRBD2. The CDR3 has 17 residues. Trimming removed 5 bases from V and 4 bases from J; junction bases left unmatched: 11. The V gene's germline CDR1 is SGHAT and CDR2 FQNNGV. CDR3 amino acids: CASSRSQLAGITGELFF. CDR3 sequence (DNA): TGTGCCAGCAGCCGCAGTCAGCTAGCGGGAATCACCGGGGAGCTGTTTTTT.

The V call is TRBV5-1, the J call TRBJ1-1; 8 bases line up with TRBD1. Trimming cost V 5 bases and J 4 bases; bases outside gene matches: 7. CDR1 SGHRS and CDR2 YFSETQ come from the germline V gene. The length of the CDR3 is 14 residues. The CDR3: CASRWTGMGTEAFF. The CDR3 DNA reads TGCGCCAGCAGGTGGACAGGGATGGGCACTGAAGCTTTCTTT.

The rearrangement uses TRBV7-9 and TRBJ2-1; 7 bases match TRBD2. In germline, CDR1 is SEHNR, CDR2 FQNEAQ (reference sequence). This CDR3 contains 13 residues. V trimming: 7 bases; J trimming: 10 bases; junction bases outside the gene matches: 10. The CDR3 sequence is CASILGGFGEQFF. The CDR3 DNA follows: TGTGCCAGCATCCTGGGAGGGTTCGGGGAGCAGTTCTTC. Combining the CDR3 with reference TRBV7-9 and TRBJ2-1 gives the whole variable domain DTGVSQNPRHKITKRGQNVTFRCDPISEHNRLYWYRQTLGQGPEFLTYFQNEAQLEKSRLLSDRFSAERPKGSFSTLEIQRTEQGDSAMYLCASILGGFGEQFFGPGTRLTVL.

The chain uses TRBV10-3 and TRBJ1-4, with 10 bases matching TRBD1. V lost 5 bases, J lost 7 bases, and 7 bases stayed unmatched. This CDR3 region has 15 residues. Germline assignment: CDR1 ENHRY and CDR2 SYGVKD. The CDR3 bases are TGTGCCATCAGTAAAGCGGGACAGGGGTCTGAAAAACTGTTTTTT. It specifies CAISKAGQGSEKLFF.

The chain is built from TRBV30 and TRBJ1-2, with 9 bases identical to TRBD1. Germline V lookup: CDR1 GTSNPN, CDR2 SVGIG (reference sequence). V lost 0 bases, J lost 3 bases, and 2 bases stayed unmatched. The CDR3 totals 14 residues. CDR3 DNA: TGTGCCTGGAGTGTACAGGGGGCACACTATGGCTACACCTTC. Protein sequence: CAWSVQGAHYGYTF. Variable domain in full (rest from reference TRBV30 and TRBJ1-2): SQTIHQWPATLVQPVGSPLSLECTVEGTSNPNLYWYRQAAGRGLQLLFYSVGIGQISSEVPQNLSASRPQDRQFILSSKKLLLSDSGFYLCAWSVQGAHYGYTFGSGTRLTVV.

The chain has TRBV2 and TRBJ1-4; no clear D. V lost 4 bases and J lost 8, with 11 bases in between. Germline values: CDR1 SNHLY, CDR2 FYNNEI. This CDR3 region has 13 residues. CDR3 sequence reads: CASSGGRLEKLFF. The CDR3 region has the DNA TGTGCCAGCAGTGGTGGGCGTTTGGAAAAACTGTTTTTT.

The V gene is TRBV18, the J gene TRBJ2-1, with 11 bases lining up with TRBD2. The V and J ends lost 4 bases and 0 bases, in that order; junction bases with no gene match: 8. Germline V gene data show CDR1 as KGHSH and CDR2 as LQKENI. The CDR3 spans 18 residues. CDR3 nucleotide sequence: TGTGCCAGCTCACTTAAGACTAGCGGGGCGATCTCCTACAATGAGCAGTTCTTC. Its translation is CASSLKTSGAISYNEQFF.

V and J are TRBV6-1 and TRBJ1-4; D unresolved. Trimming pared 2 bases from V and 5 bases from J, leaving 6 bases between. The CDR3 spans 13 residues. Per germline, CDR1 MNHNS and CDR2 SASEGT. CDR3 loop: CASSEPGNEKLFF. The CDR3 DNA reads TGTGCCAGCAGTGAACCGGGAAATGAAAAACTGTTTTTT.

The chain links TRBV4-3 to TRBJ2-3; 7 nucleotides agree with TRBD2. Germline assignment: CDR1 LGHNA and CDR2 YSLEER. The CDR3 covers 18 residues. The trim removed 0 bases at V and 0 bases at J, leaving 9 bases unmatched. The CDR3 here is CASSQDLQRGLSTDTQYF. In DNA form, the CDR3 reads TGCGCCAGCAGCCAAGATCTCCAGCGGGGCCTTAGCACAGATACGCAGTATTTT.

V and J are TRBV6-1 and TRBJ2-5; tentative D call: TRBD1 (5 bases). Germline V gene data show CDR1 as MNHNS and CDR2 as SASEGT. V was pared by 4 bases and J by 0 bases, with 15 bases between. This CDR3 spans 16 amino acids. For the CDR3, the DNA is TGTGCCAGCAGTGGCCGTAGAGCAGGGTACCAAGAGACCCAGTACTTC. It specifies CASSGRRAGYQETQYF.

This chain uses TRBV7-2 with TRBJ2-1, with TRBD2 matching 10 bases. This CDR3 comprises 16 residues. The junction had 8 bases not matched to a gene; V was cut back by 5 bases and J by 4 bases. Germline CDR1 SGHTA, CDR2 FQGNSA. The CDR3 spells CASSLGAGGGYNEQFF. CDR3 coding DNA: TGTGCCAGCAGCCTGGGAGCGGGAGGGGGTTACAATGAGCAGTTCTTC.

The gene calls are TRBV30 and TRBJ1-5; 9 bases map to TRBD1. Unmatched junction bases numbered 4, after V lost 7 bases and J lost 3 bases. The CDR3 loop spans 13 amino acids. CDR1 is GTSNPN, CDR2 SVGIG, per germline (reference sequence). The CDR3 region is CASGQGFNQPQHF. The CDR3 nucleotides read TGTGCCTCCGGACAGGGGTTCAATCAGCCCCAGCATTTT.

The V call is TRBV7-6, the J call TRBJ2-1, with no clear D. CDR1 SGHVS and CDR2 FNYEAQ come from the germline V gene. Trimming cost V 1 base and J 0 bases, with 7 bases left between them. The length of the CDR3 is 15 residues. The chain's CDR3 is CASSLVSDSYNEQFF. Written as DNA, the CDR3 is TGTGCCAGCAGCTTAGTGAGCGACTCCTACAATGAGCAGTTCTTC. Looking up the rest from reference TRBV7-6 and TRBJ2-1 gives the full variable domain: GAGVSQSPRYKVTKRGQDVALRCDPISGHVSLYWYRQALGQGPEFLTYFNYEAQQDKSGLPNDRFSAERPEGSISTLTIQRTEQRDSAMYRCASSLVSDSYNEQFFGPGTRLTVL.

The chain combines TRBV6-5 with TRBJ1-4; D not certain. The germline gives CDR1 MNHEY, CDR2 SVGAGI. This CDR3 has 14 amino acids. V gave up 2 bases and J gave up 8 bases, with 12 bases separating them. CDR3 loop: CASSYGGKGEKLFF. The CDR3 bases are TGTGCCAGCAGTTACGGAGGGAAAGGCGAAAAACTGTTTTTT.

The gene calls are TRBV5-4 and TRBJ1-2; TRBD1 aligns across 9 bases. Germline V gene lookup returns CDR1 SGHNT and CDR2 YYREEE (reference sequence). The junction had 7 bases not matched to a gene; V was cut back by 4 bases and J by 0 bases. CDR3 length: 16 amino acids. In nucleotides, the CDR3 is TGTGCCAGCAGCCCTGGGACAGGGCAACCTAACTATGGCTACACCTTC. Translation: CASSPGTGQPNYGYTF.

The J gene is TRBJ1-4, the V gene TRBV12-2; the table's TRBD1 call for D was not verified on the DNA. TRBV12-2 counts as a pseudogene. This CDR3 contains 15 residues. The CDR3 loop is CASRKRGTATEKLFF. The DNA of the CDR3 is TGTGCAAGTCGCAAGAGGGGGACAGCGACTGAAAAACTGTTTTTT.

The CDR3 reads CASSLQVFYGYTF. In DNA form, the CDR3 reads TGTGCCAGCAGCTTACAAGTATTCTATGGCTACACCTTC. The chain carries TRBV5-6 and TRBJ1-2; unclear D gene. The germline V gene encodes CDR1 SGHDT and CDR2 YYEEEE. This CDR3 has 13 residues. V dropped 2 bases and J dropped 4 bases, with 9 bases sitting between them.

This clone was recorded once. This chain connects TRBV11-3 to TRBJ1-2, with D tentatively TRBD1 (5 bases). This CDR3 has 14 residues. V lost 1 base and J 4 bases, leaving 10 bases between the germline ends. Germline CDR1 reads SGHNT; CDR2 reads YENEEA. The CDR3 DNA reads TGTGCCAGCAGCTTAGGGCAGGGAAGCTATGGCTACACCTTC. Translation: CASSLGQGSYGYTF. Full variable domain (remainder filled in from reference TRBV11-3 and TRBJ1-2): EAGVVQSPRYKIIEKKQPVAFWCNPISGHNTLYWYLQNLGQGPELLIRYENEEAVDDSQLPKDRFSAERLKGVDSTLKIQPAELGDSAVYLCASSLGQGSYGYTFGSGTRLTVV.

Note on this clone: A junction boundary mismatches the germline segment, possibly from a read error. The chain is built from TRBV30 and TRBJ1-2; D not certain. CDR3 size: 13 residues. Germline V gene data show CDR1 as GTSNPN and CDR2 as SVGIG (reference sequence). CDR3 nucleotide sequence: TGTGCATGGACCGTCCCCCAAACTACTGGCTACACCTTC. Its translation: CAWTVPQTTGYTF.

The chain uses TRBV6-4 and TRBJ2-3, with TRBD2 identical over 8 bases. Losses at the gene ends were 8 bases for V and 4 bases for J; bases not matched to a gene: 11. The germline V gene has CDR1 MRHNA and CDR2 SNTAGT. The CDR3 has 15 residues. CDR3 in DNA: TGTGCCAGCGGGCAAAGCGGGAGAAGCGCAGATACGCAGTATTTT. As protein: CASGQSGRSADTQYF.

The chain recombines TRBV7-6 with TRBJ2-5; 7 bases agree with TRBD1. V lost 1 base to trimming and J lost 0 bases; unmatched junction nucleotides: 5. This CDR3 has 16 amino acids. CDR1 SGHVS and CDR2 FNYEAQ come from the germline V gene. CDR3 nucleotides: TGTGCCAGCAGCTTAGGGACAGGCTGGTACCAAGAGACCCAGTACTTC. Amino acid sequence: CASSLGTGWYQETQYF.

The chain uses TRBV11-2 and TRBJ2-7, with TRBD1 identical over 7 bases. CDR1 and CDR2 from the germline V gene are SGHAT and FQNNGV. V lost 5 bases to trimming and J lost 2 bases; unmatched junction nucleotides: 9. The CDR3 covers 15 residues. DNA for the CDR3: TGTGCCAGCAGCCTATCATGGGACAGCACCTACGAGCAGTACTTC. It codes for CASSLSWDSTYEQYF.

The chain is built from TRBV7-2 and TRBJ2-5; TRBD1 agrees at 9 bases. Germline V gives CDR1 SGHTA, CDR2 FQGNSA. V was clipped by 5 bases and J by 3 bases; unmatched bases: 7. The CDR3 extends over 15 amino acids. The CDR3 reads CASSLGQGREETQYF. Written as DNA, the CDR3 is TGTGCCAGCAGCCTAGGACAGGGGCGCGAAGAGACCCAGTACTTC. Full variable domain (missing parts from reference TRBV7-2 and TRBJ2-5): GAGVSQSPSNKVTEKGKDVELRCDPISGHTALYWYRQSLGQGLEFLIYFQGNSAPDKSGLPSDRFSAERTGGSVSTLTIQRTQQEDSAVYLCASSLGQGREETQYFGPGTRLLVL.

This chain joins TRBV11-3 and TRBJ2-5; a weak D match, TRBD2 (5 bases). Germline V gene lookup returns CDR1 SGHNT and CDR2 YENEEA. The CDR3 loop spans 15 amino acids. V was clipped by 1 base and J by 2 bases, with 11 bases between them. The CDR3 is CASSLVDLNQETQYF. CDR3 in DNA: TGTGCCAGCAGCTTAGTGGACTTAAATCAAGAGACCCAGTACTTC.

This clone was counted a single time. V gene TRBV9 combines with J gene TRBJ2-3, with 11 bases that match TRBD2. There are 16 residues in the CDR3. CDR1 and CDR2 from the germline V gene are SGDLS and YYNGEE. Trimming removed 2 bases from V and 1 base from J; junction bases left unmatched: 3. CDR3 region: CASSVGLAARTDTQYF. The CDR3 coding sequence is TGTGCCAGCAGCGTGGGACTAGCGGCGCGCACAGATACGCAGTATTTT.

The chain combines TRBV5-1 with TRBJ2-7, with D tentatively TRBD1 (6 bases). The CDR3 is made up of 15 amino acids. Trimming pared 4 bases from V and 0 bases from J, leaving 14 bases between. The germline CDR1 and CDR2 sequences are SGHRS and YFSETQ. CDR3 coding DNA: TGCGCCAGCAGCGCTGGGCAGGGGCACTCCTACGAGCAGTACTTC. It specifies CASSAGQGHSYEQYF.

This clone was counted between two and nine times. This sequence joins TRBV6-1 and TRBJ1-2; the D is unclear. The germline V gene encodes CDR1 MNHNS and CDR2 SASEGT. The CDR3 is 16 residues long. V shed 0 bases and J shed 7 bases, with 18 bases lying between them. The CDR3 reads CASSEALRGGWGGYTF. DNA of the CDR3: TGTGCCAGCAGTGAAGCGCTTCGGGGAGGGTGGGGTGGCTACACCTTC.